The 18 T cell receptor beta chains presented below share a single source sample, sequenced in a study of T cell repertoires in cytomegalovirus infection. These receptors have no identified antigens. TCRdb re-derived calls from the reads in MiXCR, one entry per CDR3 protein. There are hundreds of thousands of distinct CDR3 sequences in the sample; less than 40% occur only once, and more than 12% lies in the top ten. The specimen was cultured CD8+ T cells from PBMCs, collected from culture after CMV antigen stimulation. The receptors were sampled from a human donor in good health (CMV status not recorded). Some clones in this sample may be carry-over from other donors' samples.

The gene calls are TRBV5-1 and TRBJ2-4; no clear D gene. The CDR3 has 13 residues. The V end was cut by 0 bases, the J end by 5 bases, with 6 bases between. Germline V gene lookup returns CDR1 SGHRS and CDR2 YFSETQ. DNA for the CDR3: TGCGCCAGCAGCTTGGTGGCCGAAAACATTCAGTACTTC. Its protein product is CASSLVAENIQYF. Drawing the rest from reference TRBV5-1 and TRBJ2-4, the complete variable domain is KAGVTQTPRYLIKTRGQQVTLSCSPISGHRSVSWYQQTPGQGLQFLFEYFSETQRNKGNFPGRFSGRQFSNSRSEMNVSTLELGDSALYLCASSLVAENIQYFGAGTRLSVL.

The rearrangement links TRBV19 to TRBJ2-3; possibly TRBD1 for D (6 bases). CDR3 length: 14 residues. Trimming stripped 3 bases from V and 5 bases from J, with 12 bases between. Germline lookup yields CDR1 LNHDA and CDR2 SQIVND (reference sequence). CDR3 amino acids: CASSIQGQEDTQYF. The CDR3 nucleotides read TGTGCCAGTAGTATTCAGGGGCAGGAAGATACGCAGTATTTT.

The DNA for the CDR3 is TGTGCCAGTAGTATAAAAGAGTGGAAAAACATTCAGTACTTC. Encoded protein: CASSIKEWKNIQYF. The genes are TRBV19 and TRBJ2-4; D is uncertain. CDR3 length: 14 residues. Deletions cut 2 bases from V and 4 bases from J, with 9 bases between. CDR1 is LNHDA and CDR2 is SQIVND in the germline V gene (reference sequence).

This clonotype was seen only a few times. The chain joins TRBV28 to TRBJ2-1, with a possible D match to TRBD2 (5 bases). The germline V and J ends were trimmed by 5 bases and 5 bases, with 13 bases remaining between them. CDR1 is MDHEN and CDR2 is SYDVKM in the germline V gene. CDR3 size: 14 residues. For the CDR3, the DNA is TGTGCCAGCAGTAGAGCGGCACCTGACAATGAGCAGTTCTTC. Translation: CASSRAAPDNEQFF.

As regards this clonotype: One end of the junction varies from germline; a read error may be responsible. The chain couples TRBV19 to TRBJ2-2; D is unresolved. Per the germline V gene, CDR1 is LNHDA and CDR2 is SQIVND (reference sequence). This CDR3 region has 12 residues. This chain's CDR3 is CASRIDTGELFF. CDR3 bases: TGTGCCAGTAGGATAGACACCGGGGAGCTGTTTTTT. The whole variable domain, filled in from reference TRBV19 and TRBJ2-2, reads DGGITQSPKYLFRKEGQNVTLSCEQNLNHDAMYWYRQDPGQGLRLIYYSQIVNDFQKGDIAEGYSVSREKKESFPLTVTSAQKNPTAFYLCASRIDTGELFFGEGSRLTVL.

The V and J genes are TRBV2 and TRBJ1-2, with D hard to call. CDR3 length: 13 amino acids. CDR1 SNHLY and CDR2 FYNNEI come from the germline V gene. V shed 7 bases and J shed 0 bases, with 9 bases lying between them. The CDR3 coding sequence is TGTGCCAGCATAGGCTCAGCTAACTATGGCTACACCTTC. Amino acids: CASIGSANYGYTF.

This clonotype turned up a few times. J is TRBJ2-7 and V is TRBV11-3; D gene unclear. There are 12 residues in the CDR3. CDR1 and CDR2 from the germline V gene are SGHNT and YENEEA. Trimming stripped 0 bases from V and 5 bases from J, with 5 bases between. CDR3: CASSLDNNEQYF. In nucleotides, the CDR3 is TGTGCCAGCAGCTTAGATAACAACGAGCAGTACTTC.

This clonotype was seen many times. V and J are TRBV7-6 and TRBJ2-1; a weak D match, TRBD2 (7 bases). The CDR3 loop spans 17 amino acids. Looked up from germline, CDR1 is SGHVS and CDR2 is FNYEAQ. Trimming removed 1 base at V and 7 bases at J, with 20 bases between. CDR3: CASSLVAGASIDNEQFF. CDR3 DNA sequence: TGTGCCAGCAGCTTAGTCGCGGGGGCGTCAATCGATAATGAGCAGTTCTTC.

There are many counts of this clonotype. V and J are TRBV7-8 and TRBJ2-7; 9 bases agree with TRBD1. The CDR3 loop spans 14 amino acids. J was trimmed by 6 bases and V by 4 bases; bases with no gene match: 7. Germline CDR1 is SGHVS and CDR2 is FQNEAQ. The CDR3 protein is CASSSLGTGIEQYV. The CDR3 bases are TGTGCCAGCAGCTCGTTAGGGACAGGGATCGAGCAGTACGTC.

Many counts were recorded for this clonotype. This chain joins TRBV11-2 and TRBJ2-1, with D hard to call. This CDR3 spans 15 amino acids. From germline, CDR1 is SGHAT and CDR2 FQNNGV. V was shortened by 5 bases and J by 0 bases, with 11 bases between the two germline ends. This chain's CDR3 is CASSIDIRSYNEQFF. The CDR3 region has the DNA TGTGCCAGCAGCATCGACATTCGCTCCTACAATGAGCAGTTCTTC.

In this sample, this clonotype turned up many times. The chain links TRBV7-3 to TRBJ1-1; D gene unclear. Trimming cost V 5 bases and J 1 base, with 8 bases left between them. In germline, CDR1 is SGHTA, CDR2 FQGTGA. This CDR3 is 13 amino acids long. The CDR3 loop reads CASSPHPNTEAFF. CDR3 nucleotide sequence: TGTGCCAGCAGCCCACATCCGAACACTGAAGCTTTCTTT.

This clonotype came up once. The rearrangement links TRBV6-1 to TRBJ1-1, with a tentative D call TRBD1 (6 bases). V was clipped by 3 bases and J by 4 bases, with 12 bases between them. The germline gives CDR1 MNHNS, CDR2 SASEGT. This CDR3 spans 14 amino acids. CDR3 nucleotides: TGTGCCAGCAGTGAGCTGGGGGCGAGCACTGAAGCTTTCTTT. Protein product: CASSELGASTEAFF.

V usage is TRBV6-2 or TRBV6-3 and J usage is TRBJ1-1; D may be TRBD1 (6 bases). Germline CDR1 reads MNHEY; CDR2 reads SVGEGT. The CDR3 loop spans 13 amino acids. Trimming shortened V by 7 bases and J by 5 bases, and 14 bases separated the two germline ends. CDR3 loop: CASTYTGRTEAFF. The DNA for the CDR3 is TGTGCCAGCACCTATACAGGGAGAACTGAAGCTTTCTTT.

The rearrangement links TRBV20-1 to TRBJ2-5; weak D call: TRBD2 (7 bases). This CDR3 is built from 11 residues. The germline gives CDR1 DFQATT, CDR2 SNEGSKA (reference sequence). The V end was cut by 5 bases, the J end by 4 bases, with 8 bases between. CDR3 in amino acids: CSARGAETQYF. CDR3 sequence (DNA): TGCAGTGCTCGGGGGGCAGAGACCCAGTACTTC.

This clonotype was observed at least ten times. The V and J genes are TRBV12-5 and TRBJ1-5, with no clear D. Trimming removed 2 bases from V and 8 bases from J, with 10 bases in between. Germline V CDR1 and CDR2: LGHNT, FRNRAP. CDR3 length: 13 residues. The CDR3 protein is CASGLPPAEPQHF. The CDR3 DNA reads TGTGCTAGTGGTTTGCCCCCCGCTGAGCCCCAGCATTTT.

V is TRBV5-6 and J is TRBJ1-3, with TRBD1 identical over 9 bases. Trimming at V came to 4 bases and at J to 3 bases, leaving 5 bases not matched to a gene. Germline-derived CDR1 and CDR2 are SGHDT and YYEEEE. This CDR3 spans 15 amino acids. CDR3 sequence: CASSQGTGFGNTIYF. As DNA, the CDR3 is TGTGCCAGCAGCCAAGGGACAGGGTTTGGAAACACCATATATTTT.

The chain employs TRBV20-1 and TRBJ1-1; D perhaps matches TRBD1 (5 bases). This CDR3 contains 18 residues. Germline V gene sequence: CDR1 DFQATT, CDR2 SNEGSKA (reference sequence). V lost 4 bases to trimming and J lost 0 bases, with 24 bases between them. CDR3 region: CSATPRPTERQLNTEAFF. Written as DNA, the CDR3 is TGCAGTGCTACCCCTAGACCTACGGAACGACAGTTGAACACTGAAGCTTTCTTT.

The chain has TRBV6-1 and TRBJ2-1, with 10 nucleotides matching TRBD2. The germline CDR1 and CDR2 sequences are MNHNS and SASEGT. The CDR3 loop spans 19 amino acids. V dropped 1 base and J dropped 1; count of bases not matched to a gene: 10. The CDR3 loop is CASSEELAGERWSYNEQFF. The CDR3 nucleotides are TGTGCCAGCAGTGAAGAGCTAGCGGGGGAAAGATGGTCCTACAATGAGCAGTTCTTC.